The 17 T cell receptor beta chains presented below share a single source sample, sequenced in a study of shared clonotypes between healthy human individuals. Only in-frame clones appear in the TCRdb table, and some are missing; sequencing was by immunoSEQ multiplex PCR. The data show approximately 2.5 million clones, roughly nine tenths seen once. The sample comprised naive CD4+ T cells sorted from blood. Subset: CD45RA+ positively selected. The receptors originated from a man between 18 and 29 years old in good health.

The rearrangement uses TRBV5-1 and TRBJ2-7; 9 bases are a match to TRBD1. The germline gives CDR1 SGHRS, CDR2 YFSETQ. Germline trimming cut 4 bases from V and 2 bases from J; bases unmatched to any gene: 4. CDR3 length equals 14 residues. The CDR3 spells CASSTTGGTYEQYF. The CDR3 region has the DNA TGCGCCAGCAGCACCACAGGGGGCACCTACGAGCAGTACTTC. The whole variable domain, remainder taken from reference TRBV5-1 and TRBJ2-7, is KAGVTQTPRYLIKTRGQQVTLSCSPISGHRSVSWYQQTPGQGLQFLFEYFSETQRNKGNFPGRFSGRQFSNSRSEMNVSTLELGDSALYLCASSTTGGTYEQYFGPGTRLTVT.

This chain links TRBV10-3 with TRBJ2-2; D possibly uses TRBD1 or TRBD2 (5 bases each). Germline CDR1 reads ENHRY; CDR2 reads SYGVKD. V lost 5 bases to trimming and J lost 7 bases, with 20 bases between them. This CDR3 has 16 residues. Here the CDR3 DNA reads TGTGCCATCAGTCTTGACCTATACGGGGCCGGCGGGGAGCTGTTTTTT. Translating it yields CAISLDLYGAGGELFF.

The V gene is TRBV18, the J gene TRBJ1-2, with TRBD1 as a possible D gene (6 bases). The CDR3 is 16 amino acids. The germline V gene has CDR1 KGHSH and CDR2 LQKENI. Deletions cut 5 bases from V and 8 bases from J, with 24 bases between. This chain's CDR3 is CASSKDSLISGSGYTF. The CDR3 DNA is TGTGCCAGCTCAAAGGACAGTTTAATATCTGGGAGCGGCTACACCTTC.

The chain joins TRBV2 to TRBJ2-1; D gene uncertain. This CDR3 has 14 amino acids. V lost 0 bases, J lost 5 bases, and 8 bases lay in between. From germline, CDR1 is SNHLY and CDR2 FYNNEI. The CDR3, as DNA: TGTGCCAGCAGTGAAGCGAGCAGAGACAATGAGCAGTTCTTC. Translating it yields CASSEASRDNEQFF.

This rearrangement joins TRBV7-2 to TRBJ1-3; weak D call: TRBD1 (5 bases). V lost 4 bases, J lost 2 bases, and 12 bases lay in between. Germline V gene sequence: CDR1 SGHTA, CDR2 FQGNSA. The CDR3 length is 15 residues. The CDR3 protein is CASSSGVGPGNTIYF. The DNA of the CDR3 is TGTGCCAGCAGCTCCGGGGTGGGGCCTGGAAACACCATATATTTT.

This chain joins TRBV2 and TRBJ2-5; tentative D call: TRBD1 (5 bases). Trimming cost V 11 bases and J 4 bases, with 20 bases left between them. Germline V lookup: CDR1 SNHLY, CDR2 FYNNEI. This CDR3 spans 14 amino acids. The CDR3 region is CAGKLLGVLETQYF. The CDR3, as DNA: TGTGCCGGAAAACTTTTAGGGGTCTTAGAGACCCAGTACTTC.

The V gene is TRBV18, the J gene TRBJ2-5; D is perhaps TRBD1 (7 bases). The CDR3 has 17 residues. From germline, CDR1 is KGHSH and CDR2 LQKENI. V lost 6 bases and J lost 7, with 27 bases in between. CDR3 DNA: TGTGCCAGCTCGCACACTCTGACAGGGAGGATTCGCCCGACCCAGTACTTC. Translating gives CASSHTLTGRIRPTQYF.

This chain links TRBV4-1 with TRBJ2-5; D uncertain. Germline V gene lookup returns CDR1 MGHRA and CDR2 YSYEKL. The germline V and J ends were trimmed by 7 bases and 3 bases, with 15 bases remaining between them. The CDR3 totals 14 residues. The CDR3 sequence is CASTLGKAEETQYF. CDR3 DNA: TGCGCCAGCACACTTGGTAAGGCTGAAGAGACCCAGTACTTC.

This chain connects TRBV18 to TRBJ2-5; tentatively, D is TRBD1 or TRBD2 (6 bases each). V was shortened by 0 bases and J by 0 bases, with 11 bases between the two germline ends. The CDR3 is made up of 16 amino acids. Germline-derived CDR1 and CDR2 are KGHSH and LQKENI. The CDR3 DNA sequence: TGTGCCAGCTCACCACCGAAACGGGGGCACCAAGAGACCCAGTACTTC. It is translated as CASSPPKRGHQETQYF.

J is TRBJ1-3 and V is TRBV11-2; 10 positions match TRBD1. Germline loops: CDR1 SGHAT, CDR2 FQNNGV. This CDR3 is 17 amino acids long. V lost 5 bases, J lost 0 bases, and 7 bases stayed unmatched. This CDR3 is CASSPRTGGSSGNTIYF. In nucleotides, the CDR3 is TGTGCCAGCAGCCCGAGGACAGGGGGAAGCTCTGGAAACACCATATATTTT.

The count of this clone is one. The V gene is TRBV11-3, the J gene TRBJ2-7, with TRBD1 matching over 10 bases. In germline, CDR1 is SGHNT, CDR2 YENEEA. The CDR3 loop spans 12 amino acids. The V and J ends lost 5 bases and 6 bases, in that order; junction bases with no gene match: 1. The CDR3 DNA sequence: TGTGCCAGCAGCCGGACAGGGGGCGAGCAGTACTTC. Its protein is CASSRTGGEQYF.

The J gene is TRBJ2-7, the V gene TRBV7-3; the D gene is possibly TRBD1 (6 bases). V lost 5 bases to trimming and J lost 3 bases, with 11 bases between them. The CDR3 consists of 13 residues. Germline lookup yields CDR1 SGHTA and CDR2 FQGTGA. The CDR3 protein is CASSRDTFYEQYF. CDR3 sequence (DNA): TGTGCCAGCAGCCGGGACACGTTCTACGAGCAGTACTTC. The complete variable domain, with remaining parts taken from reference TRBV7-3 and TRBJ2-7, reads GAGVSQTPSNKVTEKGKYVELRCDPISGHTALYWYRQSLGQGPEFLIYFQGTGAADDSGLPNDRFFAVRPEGSVSTLKIQRTERGDSAVYLCASSRDTFYEQYFGPGTRLTVT.

This clone has only a few counts. Other DNA sequences in this sample translate to the same CDR3. This chain connects TRBV30 to TRBJ2-6; D remains unclear. The V and J ends lost 4 bases and 0 bases respectively, with 4 bases between them. Per germline, CDR1 GTSNPN and CDR2 SVGIG (reference sequence). The CDR3 extends over 13 amino acids. The CDR3 sequence: CAWKNSGANVLTF. The CDR3 DNA follows: TGTGCCTGGAAGAACTCTGGGGCCAACGTCCTGACTTTC.

The rearrangement uses TRBV6-5 and TRBJ2-4; maybe TRBD1 (6 bases). Germline CDR1 is MNHEY and CDR2 is SVGAGI. The V and J ends lost 2 bases and 1 base respectively, with 9 bases between them. The CDR3 totals 15 residues. The CDR3 is CASSYAQGAKNIQYF. CDR3 in DNA: TGTGCCAGCAGTTACGCTCAGGGGGCCAAAAACATTCAGTACTTC.

The J gene is TRBJ2-7, the V gene TRBV6-6; D is perhaps TRBD1 (6 bases). Trimming removed 5 bases at V and 2 bases at J, with 13 bases between. CDR1 and CDR2 from the germline V gene are MNHNY and SVGAGI (reference sequence). The CDR3 is made up of 14 amino acids. The CDR3, as DNA: TGTGCCAGCAGTGCGCCACAGGGCCCCTACGAGCAGTACTTC. This codes for CASSAPQGPYEQYF.

The chain uses TRBV18 and TRBJ2-7; no clear D. Trimming cost V 6 bases and J 1 base, with 16 bases left between them. Germline assignment: CDR1 KGHSH and CDR2 LQKENI. The CDR3 is 15 residues long. This CDR3 is CASSTRLTSSYEQYF. The CDR3 coding sequence is TGTGCCAGCTCCACCAGGCTGACGAGTTCCTACGAGCAGTACTTC.

J is TRBJ2-2 and V is TRBV5-1; 9 nucleotides align to TRBD2. The CDR3 is 19 amino acids. Germline CDR1 and CDR2: SGHRS and YFSETQ. V dropped 0 bases and J dropped 1; count of bases not matched to a gene: 10. Here the CDR3 DNA reads TGCGCCAGCAGCTTGGGGTTCGGCGGGGGGGCGAAGAACACCGGGGAGCTGTTTTTT. This encodes CASSLGFGGGAKNTGELFF.